Below, 11 T cell receptor beta chains from the same sample are listed, as sequenced in a study of glioma-infiltrating T cells after dendritic cell vaccination (dated by TCRdb to about 2016). Library method: the immunoSEQ multiplex PCR assay. Imported from immuneACCESS, the table was reduced by TCRdb to in-frame sequences with V and J called. These copies leave out some clones; in studies compared against another copy, an unresolved V gene accounts for under half, and the cause of the remainder is not known. Recorded for this sample are about 73,000 clones; approximately 80% of them occurred a single time. Around 1.9% of the sample belongs to the ten largest clones. The material was blood, obtained before dendritic cell vaccination. The receptors come from a human donor with glioblastoma.

The CDR3 coding sequence is TGTGCCAGCACCGGGGACAGGGGGAGGAGCACTGAAGCTTTCTTT. The encoded protein is CASTGDRGRSTEAFF. The chain couples TRBV6-1 to TRBJ1-1, with 11 bases matching TRBD1. The trim removed 7 bases at V and 4 bases at J, leaving 8 bases unmatched. The CDR3 is made up of 15 amino acids. Per the germline V gene, CDR1 is MNHNS and CDR2 is SASEGT.

The chain carries TRBV5-4 and TRBJ2-7; 9 bases map to TRBD2. The germline gives CDR1 SGHNT, CDR2 YYREEE (reference sequence). The junction had 4 bases not matched to a gene; V was cut back by 0 bases and J by 0 bases. The CDR3 extends over 16 amino acids. The DNA for the CDR3 is TGTGCCAGCAGCTTGGGTGTAGCGGGAGCCTCCTACGAGCAGTACGTC. Translating gives CASSLGVAGASYEQYV.

This chain connects TRBV5-1 to TRBJ2-3, with D possibly matching TRBD2 (5 bases). In germline, CDR1 is SGHRS, CDR2 YFSETQ. Trimming stripped 0 bases from V and 2 bases from J, with 10 bases between. CDR3 length equals 15 residues. The CDR3 nucleotides are TGCGCCAGCAGCTTGGCTAGCCCCTACACAGATACGCAGTATTTT. The encoded protein is CASSLASPYTDTQYF.

The chain combines TRBV7-2 with TRBJ2-7; possible D gene TRBD1, 5 bases. V lost 2 bases and J 4 bases, leaving 9 bases between the germline ends. CDR3 size: 13 residues. Germline lookup yields CDR1 SGHTA and CDR2 FQGNSA. The CDR3 reads CASSLQGRYEQYF. CDR3 nucleotides: TGTGCCAGCAGCTTACAGGGCCGTTACGAGCAGTACTTC.

The rearrangement joins TRBV19 to TRBJ1-5; 10 positions agree with TRBD1. In germline, CDR1 is LNHDA, CDR2 SQIVND (reference sequence). V trimming: 10 bases; J trimming: 2 bases; junction bases outside the gene matches: 8. This CDR3 comprises 15 residues. The CDR3 reads CATADGTGGNQPQHF. In DNA, the CDR3 is TGTGCCACTGCGGACGGGACAGGGGGCAATCAGCCCCAGCATTTT.

The chain is built from TRBV4-1 and TRBJ1-5; 7 bases agree with TRBD1. Germline values: CDR1 MGHRA, CDR2 YSYEKL. The CDR3 is 16 residues long. Germline trimming cut 2 bases from V and 6 bases from J; bases unmatched to any gene: 10. CDR3 sequence reads: CASSQPGGVLSQPQHF. The CDR3 DNA reads TGCGCCAGCAGCCAACCAGGGGGAGTCTTATCTCAGCCCCAGCATTTT.

The chain has TRBV6-1 and TRBJ1-5; TRBD1 is a possible D gene (6 bases). Per germline, CDR1 MNHNS and CDR2 SASEGT. The CDR3 consists of 14 residues. Trimming took off 0 bases at V and 6 bases at J, with 9 bases between the two ends. CDR3: CASSEALRGQPQHF. CDR3 sequence (DNA): TGTGCCAGCAGTGAAGCGCTCAGGGGTCAGCCCCAGCATTTT.

V usage is TRBV5-3 and J usage is TRBJ2-7; maybe TRBD2 (6 bases). TRBV5-3 is identified as an open reading frame with a role that is uncertain. The CDR3 loop spans 14 amino acids. V was cut by 2 bases and J by 4 bases, with 13 bases left in between. The CDR3 region has the DNA TGTGCCAGAAGCTTCGGGGGTCCGCTTTACGAGCAGTACTTC. It encodes CARSFGGPLYEQYF.

This chain uses TRBV19 with TRBJ1-2, with D perhaps TRBD1 (6 bases). V gave up 4 bases and J gave up 2 bases, with 8 bases separating them. Germline V gene sequence: CDR1 LNHDA, CDR2 SQIVND (reference sequence). This CDR3 spans 13 amino acids. CDR3 nucleotide sequence: TGTGCCAGTAGTACAGGACAGAACTATGGCTACACCTTC. Residues: CASSTGQNYGYTF.

This rearrangement joins TRBV15 to TRBJ1-4; TRBD1 matches at 9 bases. V was clipped by 4 bases and J by 0 bases; unmatched bases: 3. CDR1 and CDR2 from the germline V gene are LNHNV and YYDKDF (reference sequence). The CDR3 extends over 16 amino acids. CDR3 protein: CATSKGQGATNEKLFF. CDR3 nucleotides: TGTGCCACCAGCAAGGGACAGGGAGCAACTAATGAAAAACTGTTTTTT. Full variable domain (outside the CDR3, taken from reference TRBV15 and TRBJ1-4): DAMVIQNPRYQVTQFGKPVTLSCSQTLNHNVMYWYQQKSSQAPKLLFHYYDKDFNNEADTPDNFQSRRPNTSFCFLDIRSPGLGDTAMYLCATSKGQGATNEKLFFGSGTQLSVL.

This chain joins TRBV10-1 and TRBJ2-1; 7 bases map to TRBD2. CDR1 is WNHNN, CDR2 SYGVQD, per germline (reference sequence). The CDR3 loop spans 16 amino acids. Losses at the gene ends were 3 bases for V and 2 bases for J; bases not matched to a gene: 7. CDR3 sequence (DNA): TGCGCCAGCAGTGACCGGGCGGGAGAGGCCTACAATGAGCAGTTCTTC. Encoded protein: CASSDRAGEAYNEQFF.